These 23 T cell receptor beta chains were sequenced from one sample in a study of cytomegalovirus exposure and HLA in healthy donors. Primers: 60 Vbeta forward and 13 Jbeta reverse. Profiling relied on immunoSEQ multiplex PCR, and the TCRdb table lists in-frame clones only, not all of them. The sample consists of some 150,000 clones, roughly three quarters of them appearing once. The source material was PBMCs. The source of these receptors is a woman aged 50 to 60 in good health and CMV-seronegative.

This clone turned up a few times. J is TRBJ2-7 and V is TRBV2; 9 positions match TRBD2. The CDR3 runs 15 residues. Germline values: CDR1 SNHLY, CDR2 FYNNEI. J lost 13 bases, V lost 5 bases, and 18 bases had no gene match. The CDR3 sequence is CASSPLTSGSTKTYF. The CDR3 coding sequence is TGTGCCAGCAGTCCTCTCACTAGCGGGTCAACAAAGACCTACTTC. Using reference TRBV2 and TRBJ2-7 for the parts outside the CDR3, the full variable domain is EPEVTQTPSHQVTQMGQEVILRCVPISNHLYFYWYRQILGQKVEFLVSFYNNEISEKSEIFDDQFSVERPDGSNFTLKIRSTKLEDSAMYFCASSPLTSGSTKTYFGPGTRLTVT.

This chain joins TRBV10-3 and TRBJ1-1; tentative D call: TRBD1 (5 bases). V was cut by 10 bases and J by 4 bases, with 13 bases left in between. The germline V gene encodes CDR1 ENHRY and CDR2 SYGVKD. CDR3 size: 12 residues. CDR3 in amino acids: CATGTGGTEAFF. Here the CDR3 DNA reads TGTGCCACCGGTACGGGGGGCACTGAAGCTTTCTTT.

The CDR3 nucleotides are TGTGCCAGCAGCTTACCGGGACAGATAGACGAGCAGTACTTC. Translating it yields CASSLPGQIDEQYF. This chain connects TRBV7-9 to TRBJ2-7; 7 positions match TRBD1. In germline, CDR1 is SEHNR, CDR2 FQNEAQ (reference sequence). The CDR3 runs to 14 residues. Trimming took 2 bases from V and 5 from J; bases not matched to a gene: 6.

The rearrangement joins TRBV6-5 to TRBJ1-1; D is perhaps TRBD1 (5 bases). Germline V CDR1 and CDR2: MNHEY, SVGAGI. The CDR3 is 14 residues long. Trimming removed 0 bases from V and 3 bases from J, with 8 bases in between. The CDR3 DNA follows: TGTGCCAGCAGTTACTCGCTAGGGGACACTGAAGCTTTCTTT. Translation gives CASSYSLGDTEAFF.

The chain couples TRBV2 to TRBJ1-4, with a tentative D call TRBD1 (5 bases). Trimming left V 6 bases short and J 3 bases short, with 11 bases between. Per germline, CDR1 SNHLY and CDR2 FYNNEI. The CDR3 has 14 amino acids. CDR3 nucleotide sequence: TGTGCCAGCAGCCCGACAGTATCTAATGAAAAACTGTTTTTT. It translates to CASSPTVSNEKLFF.

This clone was seen a handful of times. The V gene is TRBV7-9, the J gene TRBJ2-7; 11 bases align to TRBD2. The CDR3 spans 17 residues. V dropped 2 bases and J dropped 3; count of bases not matched to a gene: 9. The germline V gene encodes CDR1 SEHNR and CDR2 FQNEAQ (reference sequence). The CDR3 bases are TGTGCCAGCAGCTTAATAGGCGGCGGGACTAGCGGCTACGAGCAGTACTTC. It is translated as CASSLIGGGTSGYEQYF. The entire variable domain, with the rest obtained from reference TRBV7-9 and TRBJ2-7, is as follows: DTGVSQNPRHKITKRGQNVTFRCDPISEHNRLYWYRQTLGQGPEFLTYFQNEAQLEKSRLLSDRFSAERPKGSFSTLEIQRTEQGDSAMYLCASSLIGGGTSGYEQYFGPGTRLTVT.

The chain joins TRBV5-1 to TRBJ1-2; 8 bases fit TRBD1. The V segment lost 4 bases and the J segment 7 bases; nucleotides outside the gene matches: 9. This CDR3 has 14 residues. Germline CDR1 is SGHRS and CDR2 is YFSETQ. Here the CDR3 reads CASSQTGAVGGYTF. CDR3 DNA sequence: TGCGCCAGCAGCCAGACAGGGGCGGTAGGTGGCTACACCTTC.

The rearrangement joins TRBV7-8 to TRBJ1-2; D not certain. CDR1 and CDR2 (germline): SGHVS, FQNEAQ. V was pared by 3 bases and J by 2 bases, with 13 bases between. This CDR3 spans 15 amino acids. Here the CDR3 DNA reads TGTGCCAGCAGCTTGGAGCTCGGAGAGAACTATGGCTACACCTTC. This translates into CASSLELGENYGYTF.

This clone was seen only once. This chain links TRBV10-3 with TRBJ1-3; D is unclear. CDR3 length: 13 residues. From germline, CDR1 is ENHRY and CDR2 SYGVKD. With 3 bases removed from V and 4 bases from J, the gap between germline ends came to 7 bases. The DNA of the CDR3 is TGTGCCATCAGTGAAACGGTAGGAAACACCATATATTTT. Translating gives CAISETVGNTIYF.

The CDR3 region has the DNA TGTGCCAGCAGCCCCTTGACAAAAACCTACAATGAGCAGTTCTTC. Amino acid sequence: CASSPLTKTYNEQFF. The chain carries TRBV5-6 and TRBJ2-1, with D uncertain. V was cut by 4 bases and J by 2 bases, with 13 bases left in between. Germline CDR1 and CDR2: SGHDT and YYEEEE. The CDR3 has 15 amino acids.

The chain links TRBV5-1 to TRBJ2-1, with 9 bases lining up with TRBD2. Germline assignment: CDR1 SGHRS and CDR2 YFSETQ. The V gene end was trimmed by 4 bases and the J gene end by 3 bases; junction bases not matched to a gene: 5. This CDR3 has 15 residues. The CDR3 DNA is TGCGCCAGCAGCCGATTAGCGGGGGACTACAATGAGCAGTTCTTC. Residues: CASSRLAGDYNEQFF.

This clone was observed a handful of times. This chain joins TRBV7-2 and TRBJ2-7; 12 bases agree with TRBD1. With V trimmed by 3 bases and J by 4 bases, 10 bases remained unmatched. The CDR3 length is 17 residues. Germline CDR1 SGHTA, CDR2 FQGNSA. CDR3 protein: CASSFSTGTGGEYEQYF. The CDR3 coding sequence is TGTGCCAGCAGCTTCTCTACCGGGACAGGGGGCGAATACGAGCAGTACTTC.

This rearrangement joins TRBV29-1 to TRBJ1-4; no firm D call. The CDR3 consists of 15 residues. Deletions cut 5 bases from V and 4 bases from J, with 17 bases between. Germline V gene sequence: CDR1 SQVTM, CDR2 ANQGSEA. CDR3 region: CSVLVIGSFNEKLFF. CDR3 sequence (DNA): TGCAGCGTTCTAGTTATCGGCAGCTTTAATGAAAAACTGTTTTTT.

The chain has TRBV30 and TRBJ2-5; 11 nucleotides align to TRBD2. Trimming at V came to 2 bases and at J to 5 bases, leaving 10 bases not matched to a gene. Germline assignment: CDR1 GTSNPN and CDR2 SVGIG (reference sequence). The CDR3 sequence is 16 residues long. The DNA for the CDR3 is TGTGCCTGGAGTCTCCCTAGCGGGGGGCCCTTGGAGACCCAGTACTTC. Its translation: CAWSLPSGGPLETQYF.

The chain joins TRBV13 to TRBJ1-1; possible D gene TRBD1, 5 bases. The CDR3 covers 13 residues. V dropped 5 bases and J dropped 2 bases, with 9 bases sitting between them. In germline, CDR1 is PRHDT, CDR2 FYEKMQ (reference sequence). CDR3 in amino acids: CASSQGPNTEAFF. The CDR3 DNA reads TGTGCCAGCAGCCAGGGCCCCAACACTGAAGCTTTCTTT. The entire variable domain, with the rest obtained from reference TRBV13 and TRBJ1-1, is as follows: AAGVIQSPRHLIKEKRETATLKCYPIPRHDTVYWYQQGPGQDPQFLISFYEKMQSDKGSIPDRFSAQQFSDYHSELNMSSLELGDSALYFCASSQGPNTEAFFGQGTRLTVV.

J is TRBJ2-2 and V is TRBV9, with TRBD1 matching over 11 bases. Germline V gives CDR1 SGDLS, CDR2 YYNGEE. The CDR3 extends over 16 amino acids. The V and J ends lost 0 bases and 4 bases, in that order; junction bases with no gene match: 2. The CDR3 loop reads CASSVGTGGTTGELFF. The DNA of the CDR3 is TGTGCCAGCAGCGTAGGGACAGGGGGCACCACCGGGGAGCTGTTTTTT.

The CDR3 is CASSLAAYNEQFF. CDR3 DNA sequence: TGTGCCAGCAGCTTAGCCGCCTACAATGAGCAGTTCTTC. The gene calls are TRBV7-2 and TRBJ2-1; D is ambiguous. The CDR3 runs 13 residues. The germline V gene has CDR1 SGHTA and CDR2 FQGNSA. V dropped 0 bases and J dropped 2 bases, with 2 bases sitting between them. Full variable domain (rest looked up from reference TRBV7-2 and TRBJ2-1): GAGVSQSPSNKVTEKGKDVELRCDPISGHTALYWYRQSLGQGLEFLIYFQGNSAPDKSGLPSDRFSAERTGGSVSTLTIQRTQQEDSAVYLCASSLAAYNEQFFGPGTRLTVL.

The sample holds one count of this clone. The chain carries TRBV11-2 and TRBJ1-2, with 7 bases lining up with TRBD1. The CDR3 loop spans 15 amino acids. From germline, CDR1 is SGHAT and CDR2 FQNNGV. Unmatched junction bases numbered 9, after V lost 6 bases and J lost 2 bases. This CDR3 is CASRAIGGGNYGYTF. The CDR3 nucleotides are TGTGCCAGCAGAGCGATTGGAGGGGGCAACTATGGCTACACCTTC.

The rearrangement joins TRBV19 to TRBJ2-3; TRBD1 might be the D (5 bases). Germline CDR1 reads LNHDA; CDR2 reads SQIVND (reference sequence). V was clipped by 0 bases and J by 4 bases, with 8 bases between them. This CDR3 is built from 14 residues. The CDR3 is CASSIDEGADTQYF. The CDR3 DNA is TGTGCCAGTAGTATAGATGAAGGGGCAGATACGCAGTATTTT.

This clone was seen more than once but under ten times. The DNA of the CDR3 is TGTGCCAGCAGTCCTTCGACAATTTACTCCTACGAGCAGTACTTC. Translating gives CASSPSTIYSYEQYF. The J gene is TRBJ2-7, the V gene TRBV2; no firm D call. The CDR3 runs to 15 residues. The V end was cut by 5 bases, the J end by 0 bases, with 14 bases between. Germline CDR1 SNHLY, CDR2 FYNNEI. Together with reference TRBV2 and TRBJ2-7, the CDR3 gives the full variable domain: EPEVTQTPSHQVTQMGQEVILRCVPISNHLYFYWYRQILGQKVEFLVSFYNNEISEKSEIFDDQFSVERPDGSNFTLKIRSTKLEDSAMYFCASSPSTIYSYEQYFGPGTRLTVT.

This chain uses TRBV30 with TRBJ2-3, with a weak D call TRBD1 (5 bases). V lost 3 bases and J 1 base, leaving 14 bases between the germline ends. This CDR3 is 15 amino acids long. Germline lookup yields CDR1 GTSNPN and CDR2 SVGIG (reference sequence). DNA of the CDR3: TGTGCCTGGAGGGGCCTAGTAGGGGGCACAGATACGCAGTATTTT. This codes for CAWRGLVGGTDTQYF.

The rearrangement joins TRBV5-1 to TRBJ1-2; 7 positions agree with TRBD1. After removal of 0 bases from V and 4 bases from J, the junction contained 6 bases not matched to a gene. Germline CDR1 SGHRS, CDR2 YFSETQ. The CDR3 consists of 15 residues. CDR3 sequence reads: CASSLEGGVGYGYTF. CDR3 coding DNA: TGCGCCAGCAGCTTGGAAGGGGGCGTCGGCTATGGCTACACCTTC.

The chain uses TRBV19 and TRBJ2-5; 11 bases agree with TRBD2. CDR1 is LNHDA, CDR2 SQIVND, per germline (reference sequence). This CDR3 is built from 16 residues. Unmatched junction bases numbered 10, after V lost 5 bases and J lost 5 bases. The CDR3 nucleotides are TGTGCCAGTAGTGACCTCGGACTAGCGGGCGTGGAGACCCAGTACTTC. Translated, it gives CASSDLGLAGVETQYF. The whole variable domain, filled in from reference TRBV19 and TRBJ2-5, reads DGGITQSPKYLFRKEGQNVTLSCEQNLNHDAMYWYRQDPGQGLRLIYYSQIVNDFQKGDIAEGYSVSREKKESFPLTVTSAQKNPTAFYLCASSDLGLAGVETQYFGPGTRLLVL.